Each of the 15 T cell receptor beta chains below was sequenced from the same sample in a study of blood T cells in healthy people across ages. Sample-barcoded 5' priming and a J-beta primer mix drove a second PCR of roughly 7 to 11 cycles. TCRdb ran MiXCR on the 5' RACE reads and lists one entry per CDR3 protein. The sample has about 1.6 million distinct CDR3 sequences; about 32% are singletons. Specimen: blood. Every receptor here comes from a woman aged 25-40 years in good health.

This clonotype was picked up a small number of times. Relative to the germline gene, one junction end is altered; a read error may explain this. CDR3 loop: CASGSSYERYF. DNA for the CDR3: TGTGCCAGCGGGAGTTCCTACGAGCGGTACTTC. The chain couples TRBV7-9 to TRBJ2-7, with D maybe TRBD2 (5 bases). The CDR3 length is 11 residues. CDR1 SEHNR and CDR2 FQNEAQ come from the germline V gene (reference sequence).

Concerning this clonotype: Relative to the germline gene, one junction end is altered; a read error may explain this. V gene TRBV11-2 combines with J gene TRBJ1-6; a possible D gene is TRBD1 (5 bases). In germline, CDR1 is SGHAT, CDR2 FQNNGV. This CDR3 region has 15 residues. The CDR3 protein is CAGSLTPGPNSPLHF. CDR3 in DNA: TGTGCCGGCAGCTTAACTCCAGGGCCGAATTCACCCCTCCACTTT.

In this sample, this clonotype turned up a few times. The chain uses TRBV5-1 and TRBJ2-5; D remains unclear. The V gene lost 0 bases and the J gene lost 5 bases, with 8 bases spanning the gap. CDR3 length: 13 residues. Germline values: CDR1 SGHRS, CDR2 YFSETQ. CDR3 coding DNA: TGCGCCAGCAGCTTGGAGTTGGCGGAGACCCAGTACTTC. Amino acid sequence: CASSLELAETQYF.

Here the CDR3 DNA reads TGTGCCAGCAGCCTTCGATGGGACTCTCGCACAGATACGCAGTATTTT. It yields the protein CASSLRWDSRTDTQYF. The chain employs TRBV5-6 and TRBJ2-3; tentatively, D is TRBD2 (6 bases). This CDR3 region has 16 residues. Between the trimmed V and J ends, which lost 4 bases and 1 base, there was a span of 16 bases. Germline V CDR1 and CDR2: SGHDT, YYEEEE. Drawing the rest from reference TRBV5-6 and TRBJ2-3, the complete variable domain is DAGVTQSPTHLIKTRGQQVTLRCSPKSGHDTVSWYQQALGQGPQFIFQYYEEEERQRGNFPDRFSGHQFPNYSSELNVNALLLGDSALYLCASSLRWDSRTDTQYFGPGTRLTVL.

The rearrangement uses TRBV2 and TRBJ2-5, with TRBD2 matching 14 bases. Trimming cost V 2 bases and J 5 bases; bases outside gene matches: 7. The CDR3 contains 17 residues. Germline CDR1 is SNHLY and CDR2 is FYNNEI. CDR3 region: CASSEHGLAGGEETQYF. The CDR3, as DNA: TGTGCCAGCAGTGAACACGGACTAGCGGGGGGCGAGGAGACCCAGTACTTC. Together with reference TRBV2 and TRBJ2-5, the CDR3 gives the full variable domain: EPEVTQTPSHQVTQMGQEVILRCVPISNHLYFYWYRQILGQKVEFLVSFYNNEISEKSEIFDDQFSVERPDGSNFTLKIRSTKLEDSAMYFCASSEHGLAGGEETQYFGPGTRLLVL.

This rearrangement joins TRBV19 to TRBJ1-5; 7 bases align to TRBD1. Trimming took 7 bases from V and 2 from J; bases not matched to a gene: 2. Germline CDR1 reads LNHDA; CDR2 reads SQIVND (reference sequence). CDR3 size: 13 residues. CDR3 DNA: TGTGCCAGTATTGGACAGGGCAATCAGCCCCAGCATTTT. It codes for CASIGQGNQPQHF.

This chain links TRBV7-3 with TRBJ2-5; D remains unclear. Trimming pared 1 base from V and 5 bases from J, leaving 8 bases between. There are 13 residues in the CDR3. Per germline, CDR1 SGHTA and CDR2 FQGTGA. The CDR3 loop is CASSLSFGETQYF. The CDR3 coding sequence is TGTGCCAGCAGCTTAAGTTTTGGGGAGACCCAGTACTTC.

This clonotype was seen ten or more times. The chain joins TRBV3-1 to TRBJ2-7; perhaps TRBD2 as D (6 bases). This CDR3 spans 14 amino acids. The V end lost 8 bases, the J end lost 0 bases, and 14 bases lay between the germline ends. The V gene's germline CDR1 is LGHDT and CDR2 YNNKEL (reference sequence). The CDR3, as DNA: TGTGCCAGCTCACCGGGACTCAGCTCCTACGAGCAGTACTTC. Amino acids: CASSPGLSSYEQYF.

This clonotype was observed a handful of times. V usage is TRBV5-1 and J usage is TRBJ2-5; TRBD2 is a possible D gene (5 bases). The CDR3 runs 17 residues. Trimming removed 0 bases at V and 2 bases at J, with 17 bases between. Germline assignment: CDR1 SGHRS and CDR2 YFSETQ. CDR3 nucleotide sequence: TGCGCCAGCAGCTTGGTGGCGGGTGGGTCTCGTCAAGAGACCCAGTACTTC. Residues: CASSLVAGGSRQETQYF.

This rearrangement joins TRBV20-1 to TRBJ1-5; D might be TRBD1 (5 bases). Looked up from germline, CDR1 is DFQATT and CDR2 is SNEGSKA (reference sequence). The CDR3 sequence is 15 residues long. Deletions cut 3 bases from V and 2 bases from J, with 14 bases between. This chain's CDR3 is CSARRPGLGNQPQHF. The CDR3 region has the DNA TGCAGTGCTAGGAGGCCAGGGCTTGGCAATCAGCCCCAGCATTTT.

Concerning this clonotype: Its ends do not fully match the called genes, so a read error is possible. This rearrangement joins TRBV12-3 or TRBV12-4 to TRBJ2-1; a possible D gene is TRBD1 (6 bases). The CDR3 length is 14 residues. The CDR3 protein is CASRSGVPGNGQFF. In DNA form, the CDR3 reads TGTGCCAGCAGGTCAGGGGTCCCTGGCAATGGGCAGTTCTTC.

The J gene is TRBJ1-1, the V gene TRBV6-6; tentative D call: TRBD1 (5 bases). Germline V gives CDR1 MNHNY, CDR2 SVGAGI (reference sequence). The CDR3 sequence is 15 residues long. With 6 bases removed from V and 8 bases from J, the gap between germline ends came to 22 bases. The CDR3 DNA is TGTGCCAGCAGCGTGCTGGGCCGGGGCGTGGACGAAGCTTTCTTT. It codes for CASSVLGRGVDEAFF.

DNA for the CDR3: TGCAGCGTTGGGGAGGGACAGGCGGATGAAAAACTGTTTTTT. Translating gives CSVGEGQADEKLFF. The chain links TRBV29-1 to TRBJ1-4; the match to TRBD1 covers 8 bases. The CDR3 has 14 amino acids. Germline CDR1 is SQVTM and CDR2 is ANQGSEA. With V trimmed by 4 bases and J by 6 bases, 7 bases remained unmatched.

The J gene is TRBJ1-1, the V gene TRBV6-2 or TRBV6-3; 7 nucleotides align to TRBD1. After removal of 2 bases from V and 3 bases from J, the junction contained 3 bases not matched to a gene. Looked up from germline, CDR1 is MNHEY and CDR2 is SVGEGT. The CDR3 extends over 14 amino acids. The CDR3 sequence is CASSYIQGHTEAFF. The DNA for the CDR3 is TGTGCCAGCAGTTACATACAGGGGCACACTGAAGCTTTCTTT.

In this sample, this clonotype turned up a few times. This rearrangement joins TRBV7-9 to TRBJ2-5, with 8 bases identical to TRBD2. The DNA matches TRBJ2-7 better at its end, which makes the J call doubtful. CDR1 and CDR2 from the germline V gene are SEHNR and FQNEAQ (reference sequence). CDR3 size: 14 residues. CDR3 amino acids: CASSSGTSYGEQYF. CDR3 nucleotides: TGTGCCAGCAGCTCCGGGACTAGTTATGGCGAGCAGTACTTC.